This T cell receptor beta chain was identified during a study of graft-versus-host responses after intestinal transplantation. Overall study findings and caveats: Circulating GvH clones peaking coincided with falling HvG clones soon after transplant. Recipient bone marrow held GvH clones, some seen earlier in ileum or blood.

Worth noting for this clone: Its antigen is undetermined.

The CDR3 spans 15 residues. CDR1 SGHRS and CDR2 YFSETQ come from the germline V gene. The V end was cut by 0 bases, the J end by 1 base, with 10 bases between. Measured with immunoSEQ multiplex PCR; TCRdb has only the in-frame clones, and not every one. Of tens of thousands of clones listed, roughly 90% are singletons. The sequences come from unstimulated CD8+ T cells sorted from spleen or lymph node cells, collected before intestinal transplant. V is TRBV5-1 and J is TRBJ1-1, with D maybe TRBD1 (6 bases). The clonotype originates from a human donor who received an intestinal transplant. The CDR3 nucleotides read TGCGCCAGCAGCTTGGACAGGGTGTCGAACACTGAAGCTTTCTTT. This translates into CASSLDRVSNTEAFF.